A selection of T cell receptor beta chains follows, all from one sample in a study of blood T cells in healthy people across ages. Each CDR3 protein is one row after TCRdb ran MiXCR on the 5' RACE reads. This repertoire shows roughly 1.7 million distinct CDR3 sequences, around 35% found once; its top ten account for over 9%. What was sequenced was blood. The origin of the receptors is a woman in her twenties or thirties in good health. Both conserved end residues are part of each CDR3. Each record gives: D gene, CDR3 length, J gene, clone size, V gene, CDR3 DNA, CDR3 protein. The D gene is left open where the match is weak. Clone sizes are given selectively: once, few, many, or a class where the clone is expanded.

TRBD2 | 14 | TRBJ2-5 | many | TRBV20-1 | TGCAGTGCTCGTCGACTAGCGGACCAAGAGACCCAGTACTTC | CSARRLADQETQYF
TRBD1 | 15 | TRBJ2-3 | - | TRBV12-3/TRBV12-4 | TGTGCCAGCAGCCTCCCAGGGGGAATCACAGATACGCAGTATTTT | CASSLPGGITDTQYF
- | 20 | TRBJ2-7 | - | TRBV14 | TGTGCCAGCAGCCAAGATGAGCGTAGCCCAATGACAACTTTCACCTACGAGCAGTACTTC | CASSQDERSPMTTFTYEQYF
- | 13 | TRBJ2-1 | few | TRBV5-1 | TGCGCCAGCAGCTTCTTGACTAGCAATGAGCAGTTCTTC | CASSFLTSNEQFF
TRBD1 | 14 | TRBJ1-2 | few | TRBV10-3 | TGTGCCATCAGTGCACCGGGACAGGGGGATGGCTACACCTTC | CAISAPGQGDGYTF
TRBD1 | 17 | TRBJ1-5 | once | TRBV10-1 | TGCGCCAGCAGTGAGTCGGGACAGGGGGCCCTGGTTCAGCCCCAGCATTTT | CASSESGQGALVQPQHF
- | 16 | TRBJ2-7 | - | TRBV27 | TGTGCCAGCAGTTTACCTTCCACCGGGACGTACTACGAGCAGTACTTC | CASSLPSTGTYYEQYF
- | 18 | TRBJ2-6 | - | TRBV5-6 | TGTACCAGCAGCCGAAAAGCAAGCCTAGGCTCTGGGGCCAACGTCCTGACTTTC | CTSSRKASLGSGANVLTF
- | 15 | TRBJ1-2 | - | TRBV28 | TGTGCCAGCAGCTCGACAGATGAATATAACTATGGCTACACCTTC | CASSSTDEYNYGYTF
TRBD2 | 15 | TRBJ2-2 | few | TRBV2 | TGTGCCAGCAGTGATGGCGGGAGGAACACCGGGGAGCTGTTTTTT | CASSDGGRNTGELFF
- | 15 | TRBJ2-3 | - | TRBV27 | TGTGCCGGCACCCAGAGGGTAGGGTATACAGATACGCAGTATTTT | CAGTQRVGYTDTQYF
- | 14 | TRBJ2-3 | few | TRBV2 | TGTGCCAGCGGGTTCAGTTATAGCACAGATACGCAGTATTTT | CASGFSYSTDTQYF
- | 14 | TRBJ1-4 | - | TRBV12-3/TRBV12-4 | TGTGCCAGCAGTTTTTCCCTCAGGGTTGAAAAACTGTTTTTT | CASSFSLRVEKLFF
- | 16 | TRBJ2-7 | - | TRBV11-2 | TGTGCCAGCAGCTTACCATCGACTGGGGGCTCCTACGAGCAGTACTTC | CASSLPSTGGSYEQYF
TRBD1 | 13 | TRBJ2-7 | - | TRBV20-1 | TGCAGTGCTAGTGTGGACAGGACCTACGAGCAGTACTTC | CSASVDRTYEQYF
TRBD1 | 16 | TRBJ2-7 | - | TRBV20-1 | TGCAGTGCTTTGGGGGGGACAGGGGGCCCTTCCGGTGAGCAGTACTTC | CSALGGTGGPSGEQYF
- | 15 | TRBJ2-2 | - | TRBV4-1 | TGCGCCAGCAGCCAGGAGGGGTACTTCCCCGGGGAGCTGTTTTTT | CASSQEGYFPGELFF
- | 16 | TRBJ2-5 | - | TRBV11-1 | TGTGCCAGCAGCTTAGGGGACAACCCTTTCCAAGAGACCCAGTACTTC | CASSLGDNPFQETQYF
- | 13 | TRBJ2-3 | once | TRBV11-2 | TGTGCCTGCAGCTTCACCAGAGCAGATACGCAGTATTTT | CACSFTRADTQYF
TRBD1 | 14 | TRBJ2-1 | few | TRBV29-1 | TGCAGCGTTGATGGACAGGGTTATTCTTATGAGCAGTTCTTC | CSVDGQGYSYEQFF
TRBD1 | 16 | TRBJ1-1 | - | TRBV20-1 | TGCAGTGAAAGCCAGTACAGGGGACCCCTCGGCACTGAAGCTTTCTTT | CSESQYRGPLGTEAFF
- | 12 | TRBJ2-1 | few | TRBV15 | TGTGCCACCAGCAGAGCCGGGGATGAGCAGTTCTTC | CATSRAGDEQFF
- | 17 | TRBJ2-7 | - | TRBV28 | TGTGCCAGCAGTTTATTCGGAGGGGAGACAGGTTCCTACGAGCAGTACTTC | CASSLFGGETGSYEQYF
- | 13 | TRBJ2-5 | - | TRBV20-1 | TGCAGTGCTAGCGCTAGAAGGGCAGAGACCCAGTACTTC | CSASARRAETQYF
- | 14 | TRBJ2-1 | - | TRBV14 | TGTGCCAGCAGCCCTTTTACCGGGTACAATGAGCAGTTCTTC | CASSPFTGYNEQFF
- | 15 | TRBJ2-1 | few | TRBV20-1 | TGCAGTGCTAGTCAACTGGGGACGGGAAACAATGAGCAGTTCTTC | CSASQLGTGNNEQFF
- | 16 | TRBJ1-2 | - | TRBV3-1 | TGTGCCAGCAGCCAAGGTCTAAGTCGTGCGGGCTATGGCTACACCTTC | CASSQGLSRAGYGYTF
TRBD1 | 15 | TRBJ2-7 | - | TRBV7-8 | TGTGCCAGCAGCTTAATGACAGGGGGCCTCTACGAGCAGTACTTC | CASSLMTGGLYEQYF
TRBD2 | 15 | TRBJ2-4 | - | TRBV20-1 | TGCAGTGCTAGAGGCCTACTAGCGGGAAGCCCGAGGCAGTACTTC | CSARGLLAGSPRQYF
- | 16 | TRBJ2-3 | few | TRBV28 | TGTGCCAGCAGCTCACGGCGGCGGGAAAACGCAGATACGCAGTATTTT | CASSSRRRENADTQYF
- | 14 | TRBJ2-3 | few | TRBV5-1 | TGCGCCAGCGGCTTGGGGCAGAGCACAGATACGCAGTATTTT | CASGLGQSTDTQYF
- | 15 | TRBJ2-3 | few | TRBV7-9 | TGTGCCAGCAGCCCCCCTTTGGAGGGCACAGATACGCAGTATTTT | CASSPPLEGTDTQYF
TRBD2 | 18 | TRBJ2-1 | many | TRBV4-1 | TGCGCCAGCAGCCAAGTGGTTCTAGCGGGAGGGCATTACAATGAGCAGTTCTTC | CASSQVVLAGGHYNEQFF
TRBD1 | 17 | TRBJ2-7 | - | TRBV15 | TGTGCCACCAGCAGAGATGGTGGGGACAGGGTTGTCTACGAGCAGTACTTC | CATSRDGGDRVVYEQYF
TRBD2 | 17 | TRBJ2-1 | once | TRBV18 | TGTGCCAGCTCACCATTTCCTAGCGGGATCCGGGGGAGTGAGCGGTTCTTC | CASSPFPSGIRGSERFF
- | 15 | TRBJ1-4 | - | TRBV7-9 | TGTGCCAGCAGCTTAGCGCCACAGGGTGGTGAAAAACTGTTTTTT | CASSLAPQGGEKLFF
- | 14 | TRBJ2-7 | - | TRBV5-6 | TGTGCCAGCAGCTATGAACTAGTCCACAATGAGCAGTACTTC | CASSYELVHNEQYF
TRBD1 | 15 | TRBJ1-5 | many | TRBV4-1 | TGCGCCAGCAGCCGGGACAGGAATAGCAATCAGCCCCAGCATTTT | CASSRDRNSNQPQHF
- | 18 | TRBJ1-2 | - | TRBV15 | TGTGCCACCAGCAGAGATTCGGCAGGGCCTCGGTCTAACTATGGCTACACCTTC | CATSRDSAGPRSNYGYTF
- | 16 | TRBJ2-1 | - | TRBV7-3 | TGTGCCAGCAGCCTCTTAGTTACGGCCTCCTACAATGAGCAGTTCTTC | CASSLLVTASYNEQFF
- | 13 | TRBJ1-2 | few | TRBV20-1 | TGCAGTGCTAGAGTATCGCGTGGCTATGGCTACACCTTC | CSARVSRGYGYTF
- | 15 | TRBJ1-4 | - | TRBV20-1 | TGCAGTGCTAGATTTGTATCAGGCGGGGATGAAAAACTGTTTTTT | CSARFVSGGDEKLFF
- | 15 | TRBJ1-5 | few | TRBV6-8 | TGTGCCAGCAGCGGGACGAGGTATAGCAATCAGCCCCAGCATTTT | CASSGTRYSNQPQHF
- | 13 | TRBJ2-4 | once | TRBV28 | TGTGCCAGCCAACAGTTAGCCAAAAACACTCAGTACTTC | CASQQLAKNTQYF
TRBD1 | 15 | TRBJ2-1 | - | TRBV5-1 | TGCGCCAGCAGAACCGGGACAGGGCCTTGGGATGAGCAGTTCTTC | CASRTGTGPWDEQFF
- | 17 | TRBJ1-4 | - | TRBV11-2 | TGTGCCAGCAGCTTAGATCTGGGAGGGCGTTCTAATGAAAAACTGTTTTTT | CASSLDLGGRSNEKLFF
- | 13 | TRBJ1-2 | few | TRBV9 | TGTGCCAGCAGCGTACCGGGAGACTATGGCTACACCTTC | CASSVPGDYGYTF
- | 15 | TRBJ1-5 | - | TRBV10-3 | TGTGCCATCAGTGAGTCCTTGAGAGGCGGGCAGCCCCAGCATTTT | CAISESLRGGQPQHF
- | 13 | TRBJ2-3 | many | TRBV20-1 | TGCAGTGCTAGCCCCGGGGCGGGGGATACGCAGTATTTT | CSASPGAGDTQYF
TRBD1 | 15 | TRBJ2-7 | - | TRBV7-8 | TGTGCCAGCAGCTCGGGACAGGTTCTTCCCTACGAGCAGTACTTC | CASSSGQVLPYEQYF
TRBD1 | 14 | TRBJ1-2 | - | TRBV6-5 | TGTGCCAGCAGTTACTCGGCAGGGGGCAATGGCTACACCTTC | CASSYSAGGNGYTF
TRBD2 | 14 | TRBJ2-5 | few | TRBV7-3 | TGTGCCAGCAGCGCCGCGGGGGGAGGAGAGACCCAGTACTTC | CASSAAGGGETQYF